These T cell receptor beta chains were read from a single sample in a study of blood T cell repertoires in COVID-19. Method: immunoSEQ multiplex PCR; TCRdb's copy keeps in-frame clones and lacks some. This sample has some 150,000 clones; around 85% occur once, and the top ten carry 8%. Sequenced sample: peripheral blood. These TCRs come from a woman aged 55-75 years with COVID-19, enrolled during active disease. Both conserved end residues are part of each CDR3. D genes are given only for firm matches.

D	V	J	length	DNA	CDR3
.	TRBV9	TRBJ1-5	14	TGTGCCAGCAGCTCCGGGGGGGGGAGTCAGCCCCAGCATTTT	CASSSGGGSQPQHF
.	TRBV10-2	TRBJ1-3	15	TGCGCCAGCAGTGGTTACCTGAGCTCTGGAAACACCATATATTTT	CASSGYLSSGNTIYF
.	TRBV28	TRBJ1-2	14	TGTGCCAGCAGTTTAGCCTCAGGCCTTGGGGGCTACACCTTC	CASSLASGLGGYTF
.	TRBV5-1	TRBJ1-6	14	TGCGCCAGCAGCTCAGGGCAGGGTAATTCACCCCTCCACTTT	CASSSGQGNSPLHF
.	TRBV5-1	TRBJ1-1	16	TGCGCCAGCAGCTTGGCAGGCGGGCCCCCGGAACCTGAAGCTTTCTTT	CASSLAGGPPEPEAFF
.	TRBV6-5	TRBJ1-1	13	TGTGCCAGCAGTTACTCGCAGGGCACTGAAGCTTTCTTT	CASSYSQGTEAFF
TRBD1	TRBV25-1	TRBJ2-5	15	TGTGCCAGCAGTGAGGGACAGGGGGTGGTAGAGACCCAGTACTTC	CASSEGQGVVETQYF
.	TRBV14	TRBJ2-1	14	TGTGCCAGCAGCCACACCGGGGGTGCCAATGAGCAGTTCTTC	CASSHTGGANEQFF
TRBD1	TRBV6-5	TRBJ2-7	14	TGTGCCAGCTCCGGACAGGGGACCACCTACGAGCAGTACTTC	CASSGQGTTYEQYF
.	TRBV25-1	TRBJ1-4	14	TGTGCCAGCAGTGAACGGGGGAGGGGAGAAAAACTGTTTTTT	CASSERGRGEKLFF
.	TRBV12-5	TRBJ2-2	12	TGTGCTAGTGGCCAGACAGGCGGGGAGCTGTTTTTT	CASGQTGGELFF
.	TRBV27	TRBJ1-5	15	TGTGCCAGCAGTTTAGAGGGGGATAGCAATCAGCCCCAGCATTTT	CASSLEGDSNQPQHF
.	TRBV10-3	TRBJ1-2	13	TGTGCCATCACCGCGGGAGGGATAGGAGGCTACACCTTC	CAITAGGIGGYTF